This TCR beta chain was retrieved from a study of T cells in Graves' hyperthyroidism and ophthalmopathy. Whole-study findings and limits: For ophthalmopathy, model prediction preceded onset by a median roughly 6.2 months.

Trimming left V 3 bases short and J 4 bases short, with 6 bases between. CDR1 MNHEY and CDR2 SMNVEV come from the germline V gene (reference sequence). The CDR3 extends over 13 amino acids. Only a few counts were recorded for this clonotype. Its cognate antigen is unknown. Researchers took RNA transcripts and amplified the TCR beta CDR3 regions from them. HTBI primers were the set used in a first-round RT-PCR of the TCR CDR3. MiXCR was run by TCRdb on the multiplex PCR reads, yielding one entry per CDR3 protein. The data show 200,000 to 250,000 distinct CDR3 sequences, 18% seen once. No progression to ophthalmopathy during 18 months of follow-up defined stable disease. Uncontrolled infection, other autoimmune disease, pregnancy and lactation each barred patients from inclusion.

Sequenced input: blood. V is TRBV27 and J is TRBJ2-2; D is unresolved. This TCR was recovered from a man in his forties or fifties with Graves' hyperthyroidism. The CDR3 sequence is CASSLVFTGELFF. CDR3 DNA: TGTGCCAGCAGTTTGGTTTTCACCGGGGAGCTGTTTTTT.